A selection of T cell receptor beta chains follows, all from one sample in a study of T-cell memory formation after mild COVID-19. Via MiXCR, TCRdb re-called the 5' RACE reads, giving one row per CDR3 protein. This table holds some 300,000 distinct CDR3 sequences, approximately 22% found once. Material for sequencing was PBMCs or a T cell subset sorted from them (not recorded which). The receptors here all came from a man aged 18 to 35 who had mild COVID-19 (a few samples of this study predate the infection). Cell type and time point are not known. Each CDR3 is given with its conserved first and last residue. The D gene is left open where the match is weak. The size entry is marked missing in some rows and otherwise reads once, few, many or a size class.

V gene,D gene,J gene,clone size,CDR3 protein,CDR3 DNA
TRBV7-9,TRBD2,TRBJ2-6,few,CASSLVRTSGAYSGANVLTF,TGTGCCAGCAGCTTAGTAAGGACTAGCGGGGCTTACTCTGGGGCCAACGTCCTGACTTTC
TRBV4-1,-,TRBJ2-5,few,CASSQVILTQETQYF,TGCGCCAGCAGCCAAGTTATACTAACCCAAGAGACCCAGTACTTC
TRBV6-5,TRBD2,TRBJ2-5,few,CASSEVQGLKETQYF,TGTGCCAGCAGTGAAGTCCAGGGACTAAAGGAGACCCAGTACTTC
TRBV7-2,-,TRBJ2-3,many,CASSSPGNTQYF,TGTGCCAGCAGCTCCCCGGGAAATACGCAGTATTTT
TRBV5-1,TRBD1,TRBJ2-7,-,CASRDREKSYEQYF,TGCGCCAGCAGGGACAGGGAGAAGAGCTACGAGCAGTACTTC
TRBV5-1,TRBD2,TRBJ2-2,-,CASGAGGLNTGELFF,TGCGCCAGTGGGGCCGGGGGACTAAACACCGGGGAGCTGTTTTTT
TRBV24-1,-,TRBJ1-2,-,CATSEPGINYGYTF,TGTGCCACCAGTGAACCCGGGATCAACTATGGCTACACCTTC
TRBV7-9,-,TRBJ2-7,-,CATGPNSYEQYF,TGTGCCACCGGGCCAAACAGCTACGAGCAGTACTTC
TRBV18,-,TRBJ1-1,-,CASSEHQSQLNTEAFF,TGTGCCAGCTCCGAGCACCAGAGCCAGCTGAACACTGAAGCTTTCTTT
TRBV24-1,TRBD1,TRBJ2-7,-,CATSDTDRTSYEQYF,TGTGCCACCAGTGACACGGACAGGACGTCCTACGAGCAGTACTTC
TRBV25-1,-,TRBJ2-3,few,CASSEGSPTDTQYF,TGTGCCAGCAGTGAAGGTTCGCCGACAGATACGCAGTATTTT
TRBV11-2,-,TRBJ2-2,few,CASSFTQGNTGELFF,TGTGCCAGCAGTTTTACCCAGGGTAACACCGGGGAGCTGTTTTTT
TRBV7-3,TRBD2,TRBJ2-5,-,CASSSGPGGQETQYF,TGTGCCAGCAGCTCCGGGCCGGGAGGGCAAGAGACCCAGTACTTC
TRBV20-1,TRBD2,TRBJ2-4,many,CSARIPGLGLGGKNIQYF,TGCAGTGCTAGGATTCCGGGACTAGGGCTGGGTGGCAAAAACATTCAGTACTTC